This TCR beta chain was sequenced during a study of read filtering for tumor transcriptome and immune sequencing. Turning to the study itself: Eight or nine patients were R-ISS I, about 16 were R-ISS II, about seven were R-ISS III. Study-wide findings and caveats: RNA-seq captured clonotypes less deeply and reliably than IR-seq. Correlation between methods rose after single-read clonotypes were removed.

The CDR3 covers 14 residues. CDR1 MNHEY and CDR2 SVGEGT come from the germline V gene. V lost 8 bases and J 5 bases, leaving 15 bases between the germline ends. From about 400 ng of RNA, a library with molecular barcoded alpha/delta and beta/gamma adaptors was made. TCRdb re-called the reads with MiXCR, one entry per CDR3 protein. The sample carries over 25,000 distinct CDR3 sequences, 13% to 15% recorded once. At the time of active disease, bone marrow was collected from every patient. In this sample, this clonotype turned up many times. The antigen is unknown. This chain links TRBV6-2 or TRBV6-3 with TRBJ1-4; TRBD1 might be the D (6 bases). The TCR originated in a donor over 35 with multiple myeloma. Sample: a population of CD138-negative cells sorted from bone marrow. The CDR3 DNA sequence: TGTGCCAGCGCCATCGGGGGCAGAAATGAAAAACTGTTTTTT. Translated: CASAIGGRNEKLFF.